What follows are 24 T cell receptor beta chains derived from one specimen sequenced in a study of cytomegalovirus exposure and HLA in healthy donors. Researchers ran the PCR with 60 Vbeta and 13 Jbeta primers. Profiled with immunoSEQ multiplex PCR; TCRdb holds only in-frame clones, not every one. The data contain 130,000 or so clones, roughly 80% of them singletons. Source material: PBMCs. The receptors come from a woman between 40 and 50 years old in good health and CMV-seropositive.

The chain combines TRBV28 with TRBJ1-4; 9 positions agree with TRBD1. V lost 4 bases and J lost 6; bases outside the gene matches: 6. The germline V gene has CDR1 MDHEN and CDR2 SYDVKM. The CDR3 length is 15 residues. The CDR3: CASSSRTGVYEKLFF. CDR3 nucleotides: TGTGCCAGCAGTTCCCGGACAGGGGTTTATGAAAAACTGTTTTTT.

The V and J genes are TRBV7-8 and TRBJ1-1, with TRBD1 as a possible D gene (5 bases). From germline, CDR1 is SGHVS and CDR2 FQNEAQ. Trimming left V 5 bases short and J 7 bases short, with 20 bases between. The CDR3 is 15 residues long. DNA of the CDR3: TGTGCCAGCAGCCCAAGTCCCGCGGGACTCCATGAAGCTTTCTTT. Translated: CASSPSPAGLHEAFF.

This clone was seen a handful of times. The CDR3 DNA reads as TGTGCCAGCAGTGATGGGGGCACGGAGGCCAACGTCCTGACTTTC. This codes for CASSDGGTEANVLTF. This chain uses TRBV28 with TRBJ2-6; the D gene is possibly TRBD1 (6 bases). Germline V gives CDR1 MDHEN, CDR2 SYDVKM. V gave up 5 bases and J gave up 6 bases, with 14 bases separating them. This CDR3 comprises 15 residues. The variable domain in full, completed from reference TRBV28 and TRBJ2-6, reads DVKVTQSSRYLVKRTGEKVFLECVQDMDHENMFWYRQDPGLGLRLIYFSYDVKMKEKGDIPEGYSVSREKKERFSLILESASTNQTSMYLCASSDGGTEANVLTFGAGSRLTVL.

CDR3 residues: CASSSGTTDIQYF. CDR3 in DNA: TGCGCCAGCAGCTCCGGGACAACGGACATTCAGTACTTC. The V gene is TRBV5-1, the J gene TRBJ2-4, with D maybe TRBD1 (6 bases). V was trimmed by 3 bases and J by 8 bases, leaving 12 bases between them. The V gene's germline CDR1 is SGHRS and CDR2 YFSETQ. The CDR3 is 13 residues long.

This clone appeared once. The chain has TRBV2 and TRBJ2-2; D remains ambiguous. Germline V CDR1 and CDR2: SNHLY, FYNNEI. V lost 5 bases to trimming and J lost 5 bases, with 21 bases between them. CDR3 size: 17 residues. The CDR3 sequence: CASSSLSPMRATGELFF. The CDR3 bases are TGTGCCAGCAGTTCTCTTAGCCCCATGAGAGCGACCGGGGAGCTGTTTTTT.

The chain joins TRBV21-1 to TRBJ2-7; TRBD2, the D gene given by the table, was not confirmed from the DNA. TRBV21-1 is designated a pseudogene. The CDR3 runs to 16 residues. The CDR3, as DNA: TGTGCCAGCAGCAATTGGTCTAGCGGGAATCTCTACGAGCAGTACTTC. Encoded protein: CASSNWSSGNLYEQYF.

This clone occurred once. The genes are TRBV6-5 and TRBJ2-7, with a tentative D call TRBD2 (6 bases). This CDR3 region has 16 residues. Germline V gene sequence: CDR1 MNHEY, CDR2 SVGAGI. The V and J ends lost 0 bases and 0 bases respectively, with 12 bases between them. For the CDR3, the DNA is TGTGCCAGCAGTTACTCGTTCGGGACTCACTCCTACGAGCAGTACTTC. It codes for CASSYSFGTHSYEQYF.

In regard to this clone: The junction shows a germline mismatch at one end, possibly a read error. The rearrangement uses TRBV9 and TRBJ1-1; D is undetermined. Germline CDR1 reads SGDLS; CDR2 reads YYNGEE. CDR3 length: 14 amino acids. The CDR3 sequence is CASSVAGLPPSFVF. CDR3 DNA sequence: TGTGCCAGCAGCGTAGCTGGGCTCCCTCCGTCCTTTGTCTTT.

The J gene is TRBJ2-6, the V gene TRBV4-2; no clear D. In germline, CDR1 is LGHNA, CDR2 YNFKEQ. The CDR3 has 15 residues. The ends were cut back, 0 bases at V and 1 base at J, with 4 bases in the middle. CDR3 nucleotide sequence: TGTGCCAGCAGCCAAGATCGTTCTGGGGCCAACGTCCTGACTTTC. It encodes CASSQDRSGANVLTF.

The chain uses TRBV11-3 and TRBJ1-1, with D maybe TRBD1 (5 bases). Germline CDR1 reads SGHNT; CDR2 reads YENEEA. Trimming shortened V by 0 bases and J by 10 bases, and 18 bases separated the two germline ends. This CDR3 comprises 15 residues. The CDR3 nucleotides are TGTGCCAGCAGCTTAGATCCCAGGGTGGCAAGATTAGCTTTCTTT. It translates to CASSLDPRVARLAFF.

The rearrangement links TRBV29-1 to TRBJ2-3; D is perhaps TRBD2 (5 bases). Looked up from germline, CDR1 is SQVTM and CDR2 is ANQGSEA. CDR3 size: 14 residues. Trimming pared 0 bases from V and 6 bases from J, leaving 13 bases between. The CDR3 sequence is CSVEDPGIPDTQYF. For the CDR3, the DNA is TGCAGCGTTGAAGACCCGGGGATACCTGATACGCAGTATTTT.

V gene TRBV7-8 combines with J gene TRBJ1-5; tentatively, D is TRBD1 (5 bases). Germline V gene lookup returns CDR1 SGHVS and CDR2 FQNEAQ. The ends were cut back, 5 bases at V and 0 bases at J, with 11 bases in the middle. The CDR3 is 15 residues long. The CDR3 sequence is CASSPTVNSNQPQHF. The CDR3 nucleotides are TGTGCCAGCAGCCCGACAGTAAATAGCAATCAGCCCCAGCATTTT.

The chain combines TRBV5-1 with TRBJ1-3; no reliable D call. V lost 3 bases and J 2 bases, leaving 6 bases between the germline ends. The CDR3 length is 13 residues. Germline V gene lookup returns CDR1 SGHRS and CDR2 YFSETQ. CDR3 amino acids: CASSSDTGNTIYF. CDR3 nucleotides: TGCGCCAGCAGCTCAGACACTGGAAACACCATATATTTT.

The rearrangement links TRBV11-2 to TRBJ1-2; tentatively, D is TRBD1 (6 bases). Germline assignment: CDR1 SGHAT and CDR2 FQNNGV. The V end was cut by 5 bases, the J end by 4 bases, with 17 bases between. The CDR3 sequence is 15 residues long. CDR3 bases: TGTGCCAGCAGCCCCACGGGAGGGGGAGGCTATGGCTACACCTTC. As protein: CASSPTGGGGYGYTF. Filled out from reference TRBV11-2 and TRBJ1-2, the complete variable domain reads EAGVAQSPRYKIIEKRQSVAFWCNPISGHATLYWYQQILGQGPKLLIQFQNNGVVDDSQLPKDRFSAERLKGVDSTLKIQPAKLEDSAVYLCASSPTGGGGYGYTFGSGTRLTVV.

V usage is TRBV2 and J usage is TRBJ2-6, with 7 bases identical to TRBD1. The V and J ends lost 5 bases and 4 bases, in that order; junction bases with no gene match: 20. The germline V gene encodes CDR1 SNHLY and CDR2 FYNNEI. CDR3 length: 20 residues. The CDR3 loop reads CASSHGRTYRGVRGANVLTF. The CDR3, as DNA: TGTGCCAGCAGTCACGGCCGGACCTACAGGGGAGTAAGAGGGGCCAACGTCCTGACTTTC.

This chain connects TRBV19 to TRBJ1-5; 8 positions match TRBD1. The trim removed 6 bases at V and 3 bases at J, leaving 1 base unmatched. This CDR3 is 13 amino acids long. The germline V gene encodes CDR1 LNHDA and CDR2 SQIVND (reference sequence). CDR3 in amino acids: CASRDRDNQPQHF. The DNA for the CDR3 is TGTGCCAGTAGGGACAGGGACAATCAGCCCCAGCATTTT.

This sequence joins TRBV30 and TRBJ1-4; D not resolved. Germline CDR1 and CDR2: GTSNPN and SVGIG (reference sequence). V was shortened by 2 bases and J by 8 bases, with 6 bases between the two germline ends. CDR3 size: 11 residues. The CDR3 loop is CAWSLSEKLFF. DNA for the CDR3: TGTGCCTGGAGTTTATCCGAAAAACTGTTTTTT.

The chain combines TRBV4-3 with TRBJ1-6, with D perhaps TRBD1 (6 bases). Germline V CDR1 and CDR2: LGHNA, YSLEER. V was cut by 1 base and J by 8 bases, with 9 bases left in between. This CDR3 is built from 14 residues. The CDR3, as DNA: TGCGCCAGCAGCCAAGTGCCAGGGGATTCACCCCTCCACTTT. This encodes CASSQVPGDSPLHF.

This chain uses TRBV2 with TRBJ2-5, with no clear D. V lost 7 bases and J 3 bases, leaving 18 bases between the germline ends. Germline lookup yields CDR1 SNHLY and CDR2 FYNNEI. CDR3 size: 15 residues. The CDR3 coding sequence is TGTGCCAGCAAAAGAGGTGGCAGATCCGAAGAGACCCAGTACTTC. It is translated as CASKRGGRSEETQYF.

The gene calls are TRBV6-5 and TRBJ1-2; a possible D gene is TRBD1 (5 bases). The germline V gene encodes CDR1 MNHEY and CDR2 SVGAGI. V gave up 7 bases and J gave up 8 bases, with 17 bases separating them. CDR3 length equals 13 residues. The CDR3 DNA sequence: TGTGCCAGCACCGGAGGGGTGAGGATCGGCTACACCTTC. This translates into CASTGGVRIGYTF.

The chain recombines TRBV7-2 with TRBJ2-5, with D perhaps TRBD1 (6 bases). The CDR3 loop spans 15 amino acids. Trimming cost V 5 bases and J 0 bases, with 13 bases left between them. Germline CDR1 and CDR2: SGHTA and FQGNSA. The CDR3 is CASSQGSWYQETQYF. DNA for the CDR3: TGTGCCAGCAGCCAGGGGAGCTGGTACCAAGAGACCCAGTACTTC. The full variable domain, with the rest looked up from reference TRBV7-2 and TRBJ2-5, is GAGVSQSPSNKVTEKGKDVELRCDPISGHTALYWYRQSLGQGLEFLIYFQGNSAPDKSGLPSDRFSAERTGGSVSTLTIQRTQQEDSAVYLCASSQGSWYQETQYFGPGTRLLVL.

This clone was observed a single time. CDR3 loop: CASSLVSMNTEAFF. CDR3 coding DNA: TGCGCCAGCAGCTTGGTGAGCATGAACACTGAAGCTTTCTTT. J is TRBJ1-1 and V is TRBV5-1, with D unresolved. The CDR3 loop spans 14 amino acids. V lost 0 bases and J lost 0, with 6 bases in between. Germline V CDR1 and CDR2: SGHRS, YFSETQ.

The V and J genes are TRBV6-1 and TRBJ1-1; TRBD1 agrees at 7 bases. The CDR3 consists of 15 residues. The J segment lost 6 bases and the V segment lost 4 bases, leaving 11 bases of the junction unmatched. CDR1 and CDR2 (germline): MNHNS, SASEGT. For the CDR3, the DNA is TGTGCCAGCAGTGGGACGACAGGGCGGGTTGCTGAAGCTTTCTTT. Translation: CASSGTTGRVAEAFF.

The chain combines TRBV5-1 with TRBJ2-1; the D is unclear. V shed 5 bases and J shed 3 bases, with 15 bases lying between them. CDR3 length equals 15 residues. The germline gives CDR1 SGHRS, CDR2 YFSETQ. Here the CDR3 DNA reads TGCGCCAGCAGTCCGGATATAGAGGACTACAATGAGCAGTTCTTC. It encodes CASSPDIEDYNEQFF. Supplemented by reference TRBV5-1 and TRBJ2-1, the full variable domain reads KAGVTQTPRYLIKTRGQQVTLSCSPISGHRSVSWYQQTPGQGLQFLFEYFSETQRNKGNFPGRFSGRQFSNSRSEMNVSTLELGDSALYLCASSPDIEDYNEQFFGPGTRLTVL.